These 5 T cell receptor beta chains share one sample of origin, sequenced in a study of Ad26.COV2.S vaccination and SARS-CoV-2 variants. Produced via immunoSEQ multiplex PCR; TCRdb's table is partial and in-frame only. This sample has about 370,000 clones, with about 85% found just once. Documented treatment: some 19 received Ad26.COV2.S at low or high dose, single or two shots; 5 received placebo; per-sample allocation not given. Samples were taken on day 63 after the first vaccine or placebo injection. This material consisted of peripheral blood, taken in a trial of Ad26.COV2.S vaccine versus placebo. Receptor source: a person between 18 and 59 years old who received the Ad26.COV2.S COVID-19 vaccine or a placebo.

The chain carries TRBV7-9 and TRBJ1-2; no definite D call. Germline V lookup: CDR1 SEHNR, CDR2 FQNEAQ (reference sequence). V lost 2 bases, J lost 0 bases, and 13 bases lay in between. The CDR3 has 16 amino acids. The CDR3 loop reads CASSLSMAYPNYGYTF. The CDR3 DNA is TGTGCCAGCAGCTTATCTATGGCATATCCTAACTATGGCTACACCTTC.

The chain recombines TRBV7-2 with TRBJ1-2; the D is unclear. CDR3 length: 14 residues. V was shortened by 5 bases and J by 10 bases, with 20 bases between the two germline ends. Germline V gives CDR1 SGHTA, CDR2 FQGNSA. The CDR3 DNA reads as TGTGCCAGCAGCCCCGAAGTTTGGCAGGCCTCCTACACCTTC. Amino acid sequence: CASSPEVWQASYTF.

The chain joins TRBV12-3 or TRBV12-4 to TRBJ1-1; no clear D gene. This CDR3 spans 12 amino acids. V was cut by 4 bases and J by 9 bases, with 12 bases left in between. DNA of the CDR3: TGTGCCAGCAGTTCCGGTGGGCCCCAAGCTTTCTTT. It codes for CASSSGGPQAFF.

Details on this clone: One end of the junction does not line up with germline, which may come from a read error. V gene TRBV7-2 combines with J gene TRBJ2-7; 8 bases are a match to TRBD2. The CDR3 runs 10 residues. Germline V gene sequence: CDR1 SGHTA, CDR2 FQGNSA. CDR3: CASSLVAGQF. In DNA form, the CDR3 reads TGTGCCAGCAGCTTAGTAGCGGGGCAATTC.

This clone has more than one count but fewer than ten. The same CDR3 also results from other DNA sequences found in this sample. The rearrangement joins TRBV6-5 to TRBJ2-2; no clear D. This CDR3 is 13 amino acids long. CDR1 is MNHEY, CDR2 SVGAGI, per germline. V lost 0 bases and J 2 bases, leaving 1 base between the germline ends. CDR3 amino acids: CASSYSNTGELFF. The CDR3 DNA reads TGTGCCAGCAGTTACTCTAACACCGGGGAGCTGTTTTTT.